This T cell receptor (beta chain) was recovered during a study of technical replicates of blood from a handful of donors. V lost 7 bases to trimming and J lost 6 bases; unmatched junction nucleotides: 15. This CDR3 region has 15 residues. Germline CDR1 and CDR2: MNHEY and SMNVEV (reference sequence). Assay: immunoSEQ multiplex PCR; the TCRdb copy retains only in-frame clones and omits some. The sample lists approximately 100,000 clones, just over 95% occurring once. The chain employs TRBV27 and TRBJ2-7; the match to TRBD2 covers 7 bases. This receptor was identified in a human donor in good health. Input material: T cells isolated from PBMCs. As DNA, the CDR3 is TGTGCCAGCAACCCCTCGGGGGGAGGGCCCTCCGAGCAGTACTTC. This encodes CASNPSGGGPSEQYF.